Each of the 25 T cell receptor beta chains below was sequenced from the same sample in a study of blood T cell repertoires in COVID-19. Profiled with immunoSEQ multiplex PCR; TCRdb holds only in-frame clones, not every one. The data hold around 400,000 clones, with approximately 88% observed a single time. Sequenced: peripheral blood. All receptors derive from a man between 40 and 49 years old with acute or convalescent COVID-19.

The rearrangement joins TRBV6-2 or TRBV6-3 to TRBJ2-5; 8 nucleotides align to TRBD1. Germline-derived CDR1 and CDR2 are MNHEY and SVGEGT. The CDR3 totals 15 residues. The J segment lost 5 bases and the V segment lost 5 bases, leaving 10 bases of the junction unmatched. The CDR3 protein is CASSRAGGQGETQYF. The CDR3 bases are TGTGCCAGCAGTCGGGCAGGGGGCCAGGGGGAGACCCAGTACTTC.

The V and J genes are TRBV6-4 and TRBJ2-2; 7 bases align to TRBD2. Germline V CDR1 and CDR2: MRHNA, SNTAGT. The trim removed 7 bases at V and 3 bases at J, leaving 5 bases unmatched. The CDR3 has 14 amino acids. CDR3 amino acids: CASMALADTGELFF. The CDR3 bases are TGTGCCAGCATGGCTCTAGCGGACACCGGGGAGCTGTTTTTT.

The rearrangement uses TRBV10-3 and TRBJ1-4, with TRBD1 matching 8 bases. There are 13 residues in the CDR3. Per the germline V gene, CDR1 is ENHRY and CDR2 is SYGVKD. V was pared by 3 bases and J by 10 bases, with 4 bases of the junction left unmatched. The CDR3 DNA sequence: TGTGCCATCAGTGACAGGGGGCCTGTAAAACTGTTTTTT. Translation: CAISDRGPVKLFF.

The V call is TRBV27, the J call TRBJ2-6; TRBD1 agrees at 9 bases. V trimming: 5 bases; J trimming: 0 bases; junction bases outside the gene matches: 11. CDR3 size: 19 residues. In germline, CDR1 is MNHEY, CDR2 SMNVEV (reference sequence). The DNA for the CDR3 is TGTGCCAGCAGTACTCACTCCGGGACAGGGTCCTCTGGGGCCAACGTCCTGACTTTC. Protein: CASSTHSGTGSSGANVLTF.

The rearrangement links TRBV5-1 to TRBJ1-2; no clear D. V was trimmed by 0 bases and J by 0 bases, leaving 9 bases between them. Per germline, CDR1 SGHRS and CDR2 YFSETQ. The CDR3 length is 15 residues. The CDR3 region is CASSLAPGSNYGYTF. Here the CDR3 DNA reads TGCGCCAGCAGCTTGGCCCCAGGATCTAACTATGGCTACACCTTC.

The chain links TRBV5-1 to TRBJ1-4; 11 nucleotides agree with TRBD1. Germline V lookup: CDR1 SGHRS, CDR2 YFSETQ. This CDR3 has 16 amino acids. With V trimmed by 2 bases and J by 6 bases, 6 bases remained unmatched. CDR3 amino acids: CASSLTPGQGDEKLFF. The CDR3, as DNA: TGCGCCAGCAGCTTAACTCCGGGACAGGGGGATGAAAAACTGTTTTTT.

CDR3 amino acids: CTSSPSSGGAFYRDTQYF. CDR3 in DNA: TGCACCAGCAGCCCGTCTAGCGGGGGGGCCTTTTACAGAGATACGCAGTATTTT. The chain has TRBV1 and TRBJ2-3; the D call of TRBD2 is as the table states it, not checked on the DNA. TRBV1 counts as a pseudogene. The CDR3 contains 18 residues.

The V and J genes are TRBV6-1 and TRBJ1-2, with 7 bases aligning to TRBD1. With 4 bases clipped from V and 5 bases from J, the junction kept 16 bases outside the gene matches. Germline values: CDR1 MNHNS, CDR2 SASEGT. The CDR3 length is 17 residues. This chain's CDR3 is CASSASVEPGQRYGYTF. In DNA form, the CDR3 reads TGTGCCAGCAGTGCTAGCGTAGAACCGGGACAGAGATATGGCTACACCTTC.

The chain couples TRBV6-4 to TRBJ1-2; 7 bases agree with TRBD1. From germline, CDR1 is MRHNA and CDR2 SNTAGT. The CDR3 loop spans 13 amino acids. With V trimmed by 3 bases and J by 4 bases, 2 bases remained unmatched. The CDR3 nucleotides read TGTGCCAGCAGTGAACGACAGGGCTATGGCTACACCTTC. It specifies CASSERQGYGYTF.

This chain uses TRBV16 with TRBJ1-5; D call uncertain. Between the trimmed V and J ends, which lost 5 bases and 12 bases, there was a span of 17 bases. Germline lookup yields CDR1 KGHSY and CDR2 FQNENV. This CDR3 is built from 13 residues. CDR3 sequence reads: CASSGETLTHQHF. Written as DNA, the CDR3 is TGTGCCAGCAGCGGCGAGACACTTACCCACCAGCATTTT.

The chain joins TRBV25-1 to TRBJ2-1; D is undetermined. The CDR3 has 12 residues. With 3 bases removed from V and 12 bases from J, the gap between germline ends came to 12 bases. CDR1 MGHDK and CDR2 SYGVNS come from the germline V gene. The CDR3, as DNA: TGTGCCAGCAGTGACCCCCTAAGTAGGCAGTTCTTC. Its protein is CASSDPLSRQFF.

V usage is TRBV5-5 and J usage is TRBJ1-2, with a weak D call TRBD1 (5 bases). Germline V gene lookup returns CDR1 SGHKS and CDR2 YYEKEE (reference sequence). The CDR3 is 15 amino acids. The V end lost 4 bases, the J end lost 5 bases, and 18 bases lay between the germline ends. The CDR3 region is CASSTTTGRRYGYTF. For the CDR3, the DNA is TGTGCCAGCAGCACAACTACAGGCCGACGGTATGGCTACACCTTC.

The chain joins TRBV7-3 to TRBJ2-1, with a weak D call TRBD2 (5 bases). Trimming took 5 bases from V and 0 from J, leaving 17 bases between them. The germline V gene encodes CDR1 SGHTA and CDR2 FQGTGA. The CDR3 has 17 residues. CDR3 bases: TGTGCCAGCAGCCCCCAACGGGCCACTAGCTCCTACAATGAGCAGTTCTTC. Protein: CASSPQRATSSYNEQFF.

The V gene is TRBV29-1, the J gene TRBJ2-5, with TRBD2 identical over 7 bases. Germline CDR1 is SQVTM and CDR2 is ANQGSEA. The CDR3 has 14 residues. Losses at the gene ends were 8 bases for V and 2 bases for J; bases not matched to a gene: 11. The CDR3 region is CSTREGGPQETQYF. The CDR3 coding sequence is TGCAGCACCAGGGAGGGAGGGCCACAAGAGACCCAGTACTTC.

The chain uses TRBV28 and TRBJ1-2, with TRBD1 as a possible D gene (5 bases). Germline V gene sequence: CDR1 MDHEN, CDR2 SYDVKM. Deletions cut 6 bases from V and 3 bases from J, with 11 bases between. This CDR3 is 13 amino acids long. CDR3 in amino acids: CASSQLTDYGYTF. CDR3 coding DNA: TGTGCCAGCAGCCAACTGACAGACTATGGCTACACCTTC.

The chain links TRBV23-1 to TRBJ2-7; D is possibly TRBD1 (6 bases). TRBV23-1 qualifies as an ORF whose function is uncertain. The CDR3 is 16 amino acids. Trimming shortened V by 2 bases and J by 1 base, and 15 bases separated the two germline ends. CDR3 nucleotides: TGCGCCAGCAGTCAAGGGGGACAATCGGGTTCCTACGAGCAGTACTTC. Translated: CASSQGGQSGSYEQYF.

The chain uses TRBV30 and TRBJ2-1; perhaps TRBD2 as D (5 bases). V was shortened by 2 bases and J by 6 bases, with 14 bases between the two germline ends. The CDR3 is made up of 14 amino acids. From germline, CDR1 is GTSNPN and CDR2 SVGIG (reference sequence). CDR3 loop: CAWSTASWSNEQFF. The DNA for the CDR3 is TGTGCCTGGAGTACGGCTAGCTGGAGCAATGAGCAGTTCTTC.

The V call is TRBV4-1, the J call TRBJ2-2; 8 nucleotides match TRBD2. J gave up 5 bases and V 8 bases, and 13 bases lay outside the gene matches. The germline CDR1 and CDR2 sequences are MGHRA and YSYEKL. CDR3 size: 16 residues. As DNA, the CDR3 is TGCGCCAGCCGTTTCTCAAGCGGGAGAGAGACCGGGGAGCTGTTTTTT. Its translation is CASRFSSGRETGELFF.

This clone was seen only once. This chain connects TRBV27 to TRBJ1-1, with 9 positions matching TRBD1. V lost 4 bases, J lost 1 base, and 1 base stayed unmatched. This CDR3 has 14 residues. Per the germline V gene, CDR1 is MNHEY and CDR2 is SMNVEV (reference sequence). The CDR3 nucleotides read TGTGCCAGCAGTTGGGACAGGGAGAACACTGAAGCTTTCTTT. Protein product: CASSWDRENTEAFF.

The chain combines TRBV19 with TRBJ2-5, with D possibly matching TRBD2 (6 bases). The V gene's germline CDR1 is LNHDA and CDR2 SQIVND (reference sequence). This CDR3 spans 15 amino acids. V was clipped by 4 bases and J by 5 bases, with 17 bases between them. The CDR3 nucleotides read TGTGCCAGTAGTAAGTATGTCGGGGGATTGGAGACCCAGTACTTC. Translating it yields CASSKYVGGLETQYF.

V and J are TRBV10-3 and TRBJ2-1; D perhaps matches TRBD2 (6 bases). Trimming cost V 3 bases and J 5 bases, with 14 bases left between them. The length of the CDR3 is 15 residues. The germline V gene encodes CDR1 ENHRY and CDR2 SYGVKD. As DNA, the CDR3 is TGTGCCATCAGTGATTCCCGGACTACCGACAATGAGCAGTTCTTC. This codes for CAISDSRTTDNEQFF.

This clone was seen just once. The chain combines TRBV19 with TRBJ2-2; 10 positions agree with TRBD1. Per germline, CDR1 LNHDA and CDR2 SQIVND (reference sequence). J was trimmed by 4 bases and V by 10 bases; bases with no gene match: 6. The CDR3 runs 14 residues. CDR3 loop: CATSTGGGTGELFF. The CDR3 DNA is TGTGCCACCTCGACAGGGGGCGGCACCGGGGAGCTGTTTTTT.

The rearrangement joins TRBV3-1 (or the pseudogene TRBV3-2) to TRBJ1-1; 7 bases match TRBD1. J gave up 1 base and V 1 base, and 3 bases lay outside the gene matches. CDR1 is LGHDT and CDR2 is YNNKEL in the germline V gene (reference sequence). CDR3 length: 15 residues. CDR3 amino acids: CASSQAGQPNTEAFF. In DNA form, the CDR3 reads TGTGCCAGCAGCCAAGCGGGACAGCCGAACACTGAAGCTTTCTTT.

About this clone: The same CDR3 arises from other DNA sequences in this sample as well. The rearrangement links TRBV19 to TRBJ1-2; 10 positions agree with TRBD1. The CDR3 covers 14 residues. J gave up 5 bases and V 6 bases, and 6 bases lay outside the gene matches. CDR1 LNHDA and CDR2 SQIVND come from the germline V gene (reference sequence). CDR3 residues: CASSPRGQGYGYTF. DNA for the CDR3: TGTGCCAGTAGCCCTCGGGGACAGGGGTATGGCTACACCTTC.

CDR3 DNA: TGTGCCAGCCACCCTAAGGACAGCTCCTATAATTCACCCCTCCACTTT. This gives the protein CASHPKDSSYNSPLHF. The J gene is TRBJ1-6, the V gene TRBV21-1; the D call in the table, TRBD1, was not verified against the DNA. TRBV21-1 is a pseudogene locus. This CDR3 spans 16 amino acids.